This T cell receptor (beta chain) was identified during a study of blood T cell repertoires in COVID-19. Germline V lookup: CDR1 MGHRA, CDR2 YSYEKL. Trimming took off 4 bases at V and 8 bases at J, with 11 bases between the two ends. The CDR3 extends over 13 amino acids. TCRdb's table, derived via immunoSEQ multiplex PCR, lists solely in-frame clones and lacks some. The data hold some 490,000 clones, with roughly 85% observed a single time. The clonotype comes from a human donor in a cohort sampled during active COVID-19. Sequenced: peripheral blood. This chain uses TRBV4-1 with TRBJ1-4; a weak D match, TRBD1 (5 bases). CDR3 sequence: CASSRGGREKLFF. CDR3 DNA sequence: TGCGCCAGCAGCCGGGGGGGTAGAGAAAAACTGTTTTTT.